The following is a TCR beta chain sequence with its context. This entry comes from a study of identical twins. Between the trimmed V and J ends, which lost 4 bases and 6 bases, there was a span of 9 bases. The CDR3 covers 13 residues. Per germline, CDR1 LGHNA and CDR2 YSLEER. TCRdb ran MiXCR on the 5' RACE reads and lists one entry per CDR3 protein. Altogether fewer than 650,000 distinct CDR3 sequences are present, roughly 9.5% being singletons, with the ten largest covering 2.5% to 3.5%. Another study also made use of these data, one on yellow fever vaccine responses in identical twins.

Sample: PBMCs. The sequence was collected from a woman between 18 and 29 years old in good health. The J gene is TRBJ2-2, the V gene TRBV4-3; D gene uncertain. CDR3 nucleotide sequence: TGCGCCAGCAGCCGGGCTGATCCCGGGGAGCTGTTTTTT. Translating it yields CASSRADPGELFF.